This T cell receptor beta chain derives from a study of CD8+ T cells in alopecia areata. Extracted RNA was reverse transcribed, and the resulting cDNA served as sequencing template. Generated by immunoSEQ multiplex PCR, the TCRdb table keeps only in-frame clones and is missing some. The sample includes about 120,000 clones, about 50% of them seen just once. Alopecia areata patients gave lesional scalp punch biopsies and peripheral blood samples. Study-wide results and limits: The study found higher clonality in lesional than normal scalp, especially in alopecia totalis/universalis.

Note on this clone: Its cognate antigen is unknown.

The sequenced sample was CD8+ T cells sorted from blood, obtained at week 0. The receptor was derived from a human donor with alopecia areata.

CDR3 sequence reads: CASSMDSRGGNQPQHF. CDR3 sequence (DNA): TGTGCCAGTAGTATGGACAGTCGAGGGGGCAATCAGCCCCAGCATTTT. The rearrangement uses TRBV19 and TRBJ1-5; tentatively, D is TRBD1 (6 bases). Germline CDR1 LNHDA, CDR2 SQIVND (reference sequence). This CDR3 has 16 amino acids. V lost 3 bases, J lost 2 bases, and 14 bases lay in between.